These 28 T cell receptor beta chains were all obtained from the same sample, sequenced in a study of T cell repertoires in ileal Crohn's disease (dated by TCRdb to between 2017 and 2020). Library creation used the immunoSEQ multiplex PCR assay. The table was pulled from immuneACCESS by TCRdb, which kept in-frame rearrangements only. Such tables lose some clones; where checked, under half of the loss comes from unresolved V genes, and the rest has no known cause. The sample yields around 1,000 clones; roughly 84% were counted once. The ten largest make up approximately 15% of the sample. Sequencing was done on a sample of ileal tissue. These receptors were collected from an adult with Crohn's disease.

This clone is labeled large. The chain links TRBV5-6 to TRBJ2-7, with 13 bases aligning to TRBD2. CDR3 length equals 16 residues. V dropped 4 bases and J dropped 3; count of bases not matched to a gene: 7. Germline CDR1 SGHDT, CDR2 YYEEEE. The CDR3 reads CASSAWTSGSSYEQYF. CDR3 nucleotides: TGTGCCAGCAGCGCCTGGACTAGCGGGAGTAGCTACGAGCAGTACTTC.

This sequence joins TRBV7-2 and TRBJ2-7; D possibly corresponds to TRBD2 (5 bases). Trimming removed 0 bases from V and 3 bases from J, with 12 bases in between. CDR1 and CDR2 from the germline V gene are SGHTA and FQGNSA. CDR3 length: 15 amino acids. This chain's CDR3 is CASSLARGYNYEQYF. CDR3 coding DNA: TGTGCCAGCAGCTTAGCCCGGGGTTATAACTACGAGCAGTACTTC.

V usage is TRBV5-4 and J usage is TRBJ2-6; D unclear. The germline V gene encodes CDR1 SGHNT and CDR2 YYREEE (reference sequence). This CDR3 is 15 amino acids long. The V end lost 0 bases, the J end lost 4 bases, and 8 bases lay between the germline ends. This CDR3 is CASSLGTWGANVLTF. The CDR3 DNA reads TGTGCCAGCAGCTTGGGCACTTGGGGGGCCAACGTCCTGACTTTC.

In its sample, this clone was seen a few times. The rearrangement uses TRBV7-8 and TRBJ2-7, with 9 bases aligning to TRBD2. V dropped 0 bases and J dropped 3; count of bases not matched to a gene: 3. Germline loops: CDR1 SGHVS, CDR2 FQNEAQ. The CDR3 is made up of 15 amino acids. The CDR3 sequence: CASSLAVAGVYEQYF. CDR3 nucleotides: TGTGCCAGCAGCTTAGCGGTAGCGGGAGTCTACGAGCAGTACTTC.

The chain joins TRBV5-1 to TRBJ1-1, with 8 bases identical to TRBD1. The length of the CDR3 is 15 residues. J gave up 1 base and V 4 bases, and 6 bases lay outside the gene matches. Germline V CDR1 and CDR2: SGHRS, YFSETQ. CDR3 nucleotides: TGCGCCAGCAGCGGGGGGACAGGAGGGAACACTGAAGCTTTCTTT. Its protein is CASSGGTGGNTEAFF.

This chain uses TRBV4-3 with TRBJ2-2, with D perhaps TRBD2 (7 bases). The CDR3 is 19 amino acids. Germline V gene lookup returns CDR1 LGHNA and CDR2 YSLEER. The ends were cut back, 0 bases at V and 5 bases at J, with 22 bases in the middle. The CDR3 sequence is CASSQEVGGRGRLTGELFF. In nucleotides, the CDR3 is TGCGCCAGCAGCCAAGAAGTGGGAGGGCGGGGGCGGTTGACCGGGGAGCTGTTTTTT.

The chain couples TRBV15 to TRBJ1-4, with TRBD1 matching 7 bases. This CDR3 is built from 14 residues. Unmatched junction bases numbered 3, after V lost 1 base and J lost 7 bases. CDR1 and CDR2 (germline): LNHNV, YYDKDF (reference sequence). The CDR3 nucleotides read TGTGCCACCAGCAGAGTTACAGGGGTTGAAAAACTGTTTTTT. Amino acids: CATSRVTGVEKLFF.

The genes are TRBV5-4 and TRBJ2-2, with D perhaps matching TRBD2 (6 bases). Germline lookup yields CDR1 SGHNT and CDR2 YYREEE (reference sequence). Trimming removed 0 bases from V and 1 base from J, with 13 bases in between. This CDR3 is built from 17 residues. CDR3 sequence (DNA): TGTGCCAGCAGCTTGGGACTAGTTAAAGGGAACACCGGGGAGCTGTTTTTT. Protein: CASSLGLVKGNTGELFF.

The V call is TRBV5-5, the J call TRBJ1-1; D ambiguous. Trimming removed 0 bases from V and 2 bases from J, with 8 bases in between. There are 14 residues in the CDR3. In germline, CDR1 is SGHKS, CDR2 YYEKEE (reference sequence). CDR3 residues: CASSLVPQNTEAFF. In DNA form, the CDR3 reads TGTGCCAGCAGCTTGGTACCACAAAACACTGAAGCTTTCTTT.

In this sample, this clone turned up once. The chain recombines TRBV6-5 with TRBJ2-7; D perhaps matches TRBD2 (5 bases). Germline V gene data show CDR1 as MNHEY and CDR2 as SVGAGI. The CDR3 runs to 15 residues. V was cut by 6 bases and J by 2 bases, with 17 bases left in between. The CDR3: CASRRSTTGPYEQYF. CDR3 DNA: TGTGCCAGCAGGCGGTCGACTACTGGCCCCTACGAGCAGTACTTC.

This sequence joins TRBV7-9 and TRBJ2-5; TRBD1 is a possible D gene (5 bases). The J call may be in error: the DNA end matches TRBJ2-7 better. Germline CDR1 reads SEHNR; CDR2 reads FQNEAQ (reference sequence). This CDR3 spans 14 amino acids. CDR3 nucleotide sequence: TGTGCCAGCAGCTTAACAGGTGGATTCTACGAGCAGTACTTC. Translated, it gives CASSLTGGFYEQYF.

This rearrangement joins TRBV10-3 to TRBJ1-1; D gene unclear. V was clipped by 6 bases and J by 1 base, with 9 bases between them. The length of the CDR3 is 13 residues. The germline CDR1 and CDR2 sequences are ENHRY and SYGVKD. CDR3 in amino acids: CAIRDTENTEAFF. The CDR3 nucleotides are TGTGCCATCAGGGATACAGAGAACACTGAAGCTTTCTTT.

The J gene is TRBJ2-7, the V gene TRBV7-9, with 9 nucleotides matching TRBD2. This CDR3 spans 17 amino acids. CDR1 and CDR2 from the germline V gene are SEHNR and FQNEAQ (reference sequence). V dropped 1 base and J dropped 0; count of bases not matched to a gene: 7. DNA for the CDR3: TGTGCCAGCAGCTTAGGAACGACTAGCGGAAGCTCCTACGAGCAGTACTTC. Protein: CASSLGTTSGSSYEQYF.

This chain connects TRBV28 to TRBJ1-3; perhaps TRBD1 as D (5 bases). CDR1 is MDHEN and CDR2 is SYDVKM in the germline V gene. The V end lost 5 bases, the J end lost 0 bases, and 14 bases lay between the germline ends. The CDR3 sequence is 16 residues long. CDR3: CASSGVWGSSGNTIYF. The DNA for the CDR3 is TGTGCCAGCAGTGGAGTATGGGGCAGCTCTGGAAACACCATATATTTT. The variable domain in full, with the rest retrieved from reference TRBV28 and TRBJ1-3, is DVKVTQSSRYLVKRTGEKVFLECVQDMDHENMFWYRQDPGLGLRLIYFSYDVKMKEKGDIPEGYSVSREKKERFSLILESASTNQTSMYLCASSGVWGSSGNTIYFGEGSWLTVV.

V is TRBV7-9 and J is TRBJ2-1; the D gene is possibly TRBD2 (6 bases). V was clipped by 2 bases and J by 5 bases, with 10 bases between them. Per germline, CDR1 SEHNR and CDR2 FQNEAQ (reference sequence). The CDR3 consists of 14 residues. For the CDR3, the DNA is TGTGCCAGCAGCTTAACTAGCCCTGACAATGAGCAGTTCTTC. It codes for CASSLTSPDNEQFF.

The V and J genes are TRBV4-1 and TRBJ2-3; a possible D gene is TRBD1 (6 bases). The CDR3 is 16 amino acids. The V end lost 3 bases, the J end lost 5 bases, and 18 bases lay between the germline ends. Looked up from germline, CDR1 is MGHRA and CDR2 is YSYEKL. The CDR3 DNA reads TGCGCCAGCAGCCAGTTGACAGGTTATATAGTAGATACGCAGTATTTT. It yields the protein CASSQLTGYIVDTQYF.

V is TRBV6-1 and J is TRBJ2-7, with 10 bases aligning to TRBD1. CDR3 size: 13 residues. J gave up 3 bases and V 10 bases, and 6 bases lay outside the gene matches. Germline V gene data show CDR1 as MNHNS and CDR2 as SASEGT. The CDR3 loop is CATRQGASYEQYF. CDR3 coding DNA: TGTGCCACCAGACAGGGGGCTAGCTACGAGCAGTACTTC.

This chain connects TRBV5-8 to TRBJ1-5, with D possibly TRBD1 on 5 matching bases. V shed 4 bases and J shed 5 bases, with 19 bases lying between them. The CDR3 contains 16 residues. Germline V gives CDR1 SGHTS, CDR2 YDEGEE. CDR3 nucleotide sequence: TGTGCCAGCAGCCCAAGGACACAGTTATTATATCAGCCCCAGCATTTT. Translation gives CASSPRTQLLYQPQHF.

The CDR3 DNA sequence: TGTGCCTGGAGTGTCAGGGTTGGGGCTTTCTTT. Protein: CAWSVRVGAFF. The rearrangement joins TRBV30 to TRBJ1-1; tentatively, D is TRBD1 (5 bases). The CDR3 is 11 amino acids. Per germline, CDR1 GTSNPN and CDR2 SVGIG (reference sequence). The V end was cut by 0 bases, the J end by 11 bases, with 10 bases between.

The chain uses TRBV11-2 and TRBJ2-1; D perhaps matches TRBD2 (5 bases). Germline V CDR1 and CDR2: SGHAT, FQNNGV. CDR3 size: 15 residues. The V end was cut by 1 base, the J end by 2 bases, with 9 bases between. The chain's CDR3 is CASSLASGTYNEQFF. CDR3 DNA sequence: TGTGCCAGCAGCTTAGCCAGCGGCACCTACAATGAGCAGTTCTTC.

V gene TRBV19 combines with J gene TRBJ2-2; D is perhaps TRBD1 (7 bases). With 4 bases removed from V and 5 bases from J, the gap between germline ends came to 11 bases. Germline-derived CDR1 and CDR2 are LNHDA and SQIVND (reference sequence). The CDR3 runs 14 residues. This CDR3 reads CASSTSGGTGELFF. In nucleotides, the CDR3 is TGTGCCAGTAGTACTTCAGGGGGGACCGGGGAGCTGTTTTTT. The full variable domain, its missing parts supplied by reference TRBV19 and TRBJ2-2, is DGGITQSPKYLFRKEGQNVTLSCEQNLNHDAMYWYRQDPGQGLRLIYYSQIVNDFQKGDIAEGYSVSREKKESFPLTVTSAQKNPTAFYLCASSTSGGTGELFFGEGSRLTVL.

The chain couples TRBV6-4 to TRBJ2-5; 9 positions match TRBD2. CDR1 MRHNA and CDR2 SNTAGT come from the germline V gene. V lost 7 bases, J lost 2 bases, and 20 bases stayed unmatched. The CDR3 has 19 amino acids. The CDR3 nucleotides read TGTGCCAGCAATTTCCCGACTTGGGCGGGAGGGGTCCGGCAAGAGACCCAGTACTTC. The encoded protein is CASNFPTWAGGVRQETQYF.

The genes are TRBV11-1 and TRBJ2-7; D remains ambiguous. The CDR3 extends over 12 amino acids. Trimming removed 0 bases at V and 4 bases at J, with 4 bases between. Germline CDR1 reads SGHAT; CDR2 reads FQDESV (reference sequence). CDR3 residues: CASSLASYEQYF. DNA of the CDR3: TGTGCCAGCAGCTTAGCGTCATACGAGCAGTACTTC.

The gene calls are TRBV6-4 and TRBJ2-1; 9 bases map to TRBD2. Germline V gene data show CDR1 as MRHNA and CDR2 as SNTAGT. The J segment lost 6 bases and the V segment lost 4 bases, leaving 7 bases of the junction unmatched. CDR3 length equals 15 residues. The CDR3 DNA follows: TGTGCCAGCAGTGGGGGAGCGGGAGGAAGCAATGAGCAGTTCTTC. Protein product: CASSGGAGGSNEQFF.

V and J are TRBV6-5 and TRBJ2-7, with D maybe TRBD2 (7 bases). The CDR3 length is 15 residues. Germline lookup yields CDR1 MNHEY and CDR2 SVGAGI. Trimming shortened V by 2 bases and J by 0 bases, and 11 bases separated the two germline ends. The DNA for the CDR3 is TGTGCCAGCAGTTACGGGGCGGGGGCCTCCTACGAGCAGTACTTC. Translation gives CASSYGAGASYEQYF.

The chain is built from TRBV9 and TRBJ1-2, with TRBD1 identical over 7 bases. CDR3 length: 14 residues. Germline assignment: CDR1 SGDLS and CDR2 YYNGEE. V lost 6 bases, J lost 3 bases, and 8 bases stayed unmatched. CDR3 nucleotides: TGTGCCAGCACCAGGGGGAACACTGACTATGGCTACACCTTC. Its translation is CASTRGNTDYGYTF. Based on the CDR3 plus reference TRBV9 and TRBJ1-2, the full variable domain is DSGVTQTPKHLITATGQRVTLRCSPRSGDLSVYWYQQSLDQGLQFLIQYYNGEERAKGNILERFSAQQFPDLHSELNLSSLELGDSALYFCASTRGNTDYGYTFGSGTRLTVV.

V usage is TRBV27 and J usage is TRBJ2-5, with 8 bases aligning to TRBD1. Looked up from germline, CDR1 is MNHEY and CDR2 is SMNVEV (reference sequence). V shed 4 bases and J 0 bases; nucleotides not matched to a gene: 10. CDR3 length: 17 amino acids. Here the CDR3 reads CASSSYEDRAYQETQYF. CDR3 bases: TGTGCCAGCAGTTCCTACGAGGACAGGGCCTACCAAGAGACCCAGTACTTC.

The chain carries TRBV6-6 and TRBJ1-1; 7 nucleotides match TRBD1. Looked up from germline, CDR1 is MNHNY and CDR2 is SVGAGI (reference sequence). The CDR3 totals 14 residues. The J segment lost 3 bases and the V segment lost 11 bases, leaving 12 bases of the junction unmatched. DNA of the CDR3: TGTGCCGCCCGAAGGGGGCACGGGTACACTGAAGCTTTCTTT. Translation gives CAARRGHGYTEAFF.